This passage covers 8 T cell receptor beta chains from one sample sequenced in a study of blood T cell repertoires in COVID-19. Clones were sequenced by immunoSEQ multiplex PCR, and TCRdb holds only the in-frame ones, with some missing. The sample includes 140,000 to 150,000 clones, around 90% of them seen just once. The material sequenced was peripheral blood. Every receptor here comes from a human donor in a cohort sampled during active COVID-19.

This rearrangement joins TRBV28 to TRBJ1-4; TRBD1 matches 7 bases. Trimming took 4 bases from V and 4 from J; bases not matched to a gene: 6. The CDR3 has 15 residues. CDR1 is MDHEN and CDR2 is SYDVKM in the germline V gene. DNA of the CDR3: TGTGCCAGCAGTTCCCGACGACAGGGTAATGAAAAACTGTTTTTT. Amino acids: CASSSRRQGNEKLFF.

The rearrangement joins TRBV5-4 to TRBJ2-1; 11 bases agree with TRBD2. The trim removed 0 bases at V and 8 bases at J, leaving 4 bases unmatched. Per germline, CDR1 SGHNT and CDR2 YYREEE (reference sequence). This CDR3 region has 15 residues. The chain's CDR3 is CASSLDSGGAHEQFF. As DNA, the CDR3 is TGTGCCAGCAGCTTGGATAGCGGGGGGGCACATGAGCAGTTCTTC.

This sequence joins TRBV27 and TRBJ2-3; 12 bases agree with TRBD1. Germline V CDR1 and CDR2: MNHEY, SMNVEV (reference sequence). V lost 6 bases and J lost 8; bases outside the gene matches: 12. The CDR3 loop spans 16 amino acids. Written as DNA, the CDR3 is TGTGCCAGCAGCATGTGGGGACAGGGGGCGTTAGGTACGCAGTATTTT. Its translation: CASSMWGQGALGTQYF.

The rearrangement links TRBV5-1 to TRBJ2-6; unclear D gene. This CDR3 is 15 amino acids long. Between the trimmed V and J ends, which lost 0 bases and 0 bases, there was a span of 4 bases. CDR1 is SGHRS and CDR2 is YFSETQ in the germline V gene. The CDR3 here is CASSLDYSGANVLTF. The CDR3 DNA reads TGCGCCAGCAGCTTGGATTACTCTGGGGCCAACGTCCTGACTTTC.

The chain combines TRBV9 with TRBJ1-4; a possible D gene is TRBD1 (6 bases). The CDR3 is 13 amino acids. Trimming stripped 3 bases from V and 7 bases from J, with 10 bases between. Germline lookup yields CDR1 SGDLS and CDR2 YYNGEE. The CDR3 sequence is CASSGTQGEKLFF. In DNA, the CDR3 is TGTGCCAGCAGCGGCACACAGGGTGAAAAACTGTTTTTT.

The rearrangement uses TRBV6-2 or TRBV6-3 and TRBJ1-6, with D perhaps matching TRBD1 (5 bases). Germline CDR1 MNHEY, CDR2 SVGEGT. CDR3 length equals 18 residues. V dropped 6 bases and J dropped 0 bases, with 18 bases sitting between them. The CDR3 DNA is TGTGCCAGCAGCGATACAGGCCCGACGAGCTCCTATAATTCACCCCTCCACTTT. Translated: CASSDTGPTSSYNSPLHF.

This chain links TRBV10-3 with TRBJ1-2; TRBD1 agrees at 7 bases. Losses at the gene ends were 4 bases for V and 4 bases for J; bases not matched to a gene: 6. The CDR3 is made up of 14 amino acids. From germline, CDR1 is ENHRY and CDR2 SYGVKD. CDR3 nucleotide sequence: TGTGCCATCAGTGGAGGGGGCGCAGGCTATGGCTACACCTTC. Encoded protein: CAISGGGAGYGYTF.

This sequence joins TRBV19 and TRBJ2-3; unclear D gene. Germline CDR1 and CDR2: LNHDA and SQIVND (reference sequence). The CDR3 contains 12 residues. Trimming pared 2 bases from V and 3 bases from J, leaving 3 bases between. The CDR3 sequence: CASSIRTDTQYF. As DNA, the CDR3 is TGTGCCAGTAGTATACGGACAGATACGCAGTATTTT.